Sequencing of this TCR beta chain was carried out in a study of T cells expressing NK-cell markers (dated by TCRdb to about 2020). For context, the study as a whole: TCR beta-chain repertoires were profiled in sorted CD3+CD56+NKG2C+, CD3+CD56+NKG2C- and CD3+CD56-NKG2C+ T-cell subsets from several donors. Among the eight sequenced donors, seven were HCMV-seropositive and one was HCMV-seronegative. Randomly selected healthy volunteers, three men and five women, were used as the eight sequenced donors. Illumina HiSeq 2000/2500, MiSeq or NextSeq was used to sequence libraries as 2 x 150 bp reads. Study-wide conclusions, independent of this receptor: In a handful of donors, the dominant CD3+CD56+NKG2C+ clonotypes were found to rank among the top 10 CD8+ clonotypes and to make up about 1.0-7.5% of CD8+ T cells. Those dominant clonotypes were again the most abundant among CD3+CD56-NKG2C+ cells in a few donors, at about 28.3-60.1%. Whether the expanded NKG2C-expressing T cell clones were specific for HCMV antigens was left unclear.

Reads for this sample came from an Illumina HiSeq 2000. TCR beta cDNA libraries were prepared using 5'RACE template switching, which introduced a universal primer site and unique molecular identifiers. cDNA synthesis was primed from the TCR beta constant segment and was followed by two successive PCR amplification steps. In the authors' own workflow: Reads were demultiplexed and grouped by UMI with MIGEC, and clonotypes were assembled and quantified with MiTCR. Only TCR cDNA sequences supported by at least two reads were kept to exclude erroneous sequences. The tcR package was used for downstream repertoire analysis, with clonotypes matched between fractions based on CDR3 nucleotide sequence plus V segment. VDJmatch was used to annotate antigen specificity against VDJdb, with one amino acid substitution in CDR3 allowed. The reads were reprocessed in TCRdb, with one entry per CDR3 protein sequence and no accompanying DNA. It is TCRdb's table, rather than the study itself, that gives the V and J calls and clone size. The sample table gives hundreds of thousands of distinct CDR3 sequences. The ten biggest clones cover 3% to 4.5% of the sample.

A commercial ELISA kit detecting HCMV-specific IgG in serum was used to determine HCMV serostatus. Ficoll density gradient centrifugation was used to isolate peripheral blood mononuclear cells from blood. From its cysteine to its phenylalanine, the CDR3 spans 14 amino acids. The nucleotide record is missing. CDR1 and CDR2 are read off the germline V gene as MGHDK and SYGVNS. On this clonotype: Its antigen target is currently unknown.

The source of this sequence is a man between 18 and 35 years old in good health. Donor details come from another sample of the same person, matched by shared clones. Sequences were obtained from blood T cells: a sorted CD56 or NKG2C T cell subset, CD4+ or CD8+ T cells, or bulk PBMC T cells (not recorded which). The receptor chain draws on TRBV25-1 and TRBJ2-2; the TCRdb call, TRBD1, lacks DNA for checking. The CDR3 sequence is CASSVTGFTGELFF.